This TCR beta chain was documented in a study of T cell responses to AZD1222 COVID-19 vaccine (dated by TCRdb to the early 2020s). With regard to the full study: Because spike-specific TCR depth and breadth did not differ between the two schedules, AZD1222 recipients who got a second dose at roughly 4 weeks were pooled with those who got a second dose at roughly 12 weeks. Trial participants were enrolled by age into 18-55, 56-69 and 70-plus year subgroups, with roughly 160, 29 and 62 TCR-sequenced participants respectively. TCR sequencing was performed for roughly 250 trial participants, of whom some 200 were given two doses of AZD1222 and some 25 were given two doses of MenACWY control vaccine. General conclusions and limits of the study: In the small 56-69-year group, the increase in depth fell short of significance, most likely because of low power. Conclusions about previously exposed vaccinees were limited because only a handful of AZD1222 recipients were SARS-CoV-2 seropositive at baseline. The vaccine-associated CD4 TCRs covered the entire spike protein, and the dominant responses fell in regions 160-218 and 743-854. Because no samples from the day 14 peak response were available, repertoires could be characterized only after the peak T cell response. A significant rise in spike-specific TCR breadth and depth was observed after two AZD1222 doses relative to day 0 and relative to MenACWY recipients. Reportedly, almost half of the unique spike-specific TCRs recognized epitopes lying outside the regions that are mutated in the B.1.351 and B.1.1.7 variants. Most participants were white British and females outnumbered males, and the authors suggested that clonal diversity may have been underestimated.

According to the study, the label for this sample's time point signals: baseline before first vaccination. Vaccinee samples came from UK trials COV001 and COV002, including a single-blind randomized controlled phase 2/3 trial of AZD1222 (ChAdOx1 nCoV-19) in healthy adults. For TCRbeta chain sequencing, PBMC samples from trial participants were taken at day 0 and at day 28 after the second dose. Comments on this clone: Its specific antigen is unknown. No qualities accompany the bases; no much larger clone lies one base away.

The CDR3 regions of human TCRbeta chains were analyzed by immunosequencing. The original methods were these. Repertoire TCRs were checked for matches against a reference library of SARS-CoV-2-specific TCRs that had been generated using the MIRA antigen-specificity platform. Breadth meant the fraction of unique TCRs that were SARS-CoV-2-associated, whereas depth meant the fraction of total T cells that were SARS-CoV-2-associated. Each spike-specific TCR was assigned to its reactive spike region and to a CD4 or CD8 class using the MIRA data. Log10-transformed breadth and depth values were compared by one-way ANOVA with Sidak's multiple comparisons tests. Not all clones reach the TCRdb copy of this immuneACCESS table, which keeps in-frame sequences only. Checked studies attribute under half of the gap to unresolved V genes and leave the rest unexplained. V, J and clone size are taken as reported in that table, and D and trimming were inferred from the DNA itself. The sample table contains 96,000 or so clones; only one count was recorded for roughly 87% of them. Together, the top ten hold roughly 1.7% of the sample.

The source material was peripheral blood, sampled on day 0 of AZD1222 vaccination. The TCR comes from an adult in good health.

The CDR3 region reads CASSLDGLGNEKLFF. At the DNA level, the sequence is TGCGCCAGCAGCTTGGATGGGTTGGGGAATGAAAAACTGTTTTTT. The V and J genes are TRBV5-1 and TRBJ1-4, with no reliable assignment of the D segment. CDR1 and CDR2 were assigned from the germline V gene as SGHRS and YFSETQ. The V end loses 0 bases and the J end loses 5 bases, and a stretch of 11 bases separates them. The CDR3 holds 15 amino acids from the cysteine to the phenylalanine. The sequence is cut down to CDR3 DNA, 45 bases in frame from base 1.